This T cell receptor beta chain was documented in a study of immune evolution from preneoplasia to lung adenocarcinoma (dated by TCRdb to the early 2020s). Broadly, across the study: HLA loss of heterozygosity was seen in roughly 7%, 15% and 33% of AIS, MIA and ADC lesions, and in no AAH lesions. According to the study, roughly 100 samples went through TCR sequencing. POLYSOLVER was used to infer class I HLA alleles from exome data, and LOHHLA was used to detect allele-specific HLA loss. The sample size was set by how many specimens were available, not by a prior power calculation. Resected precursor lesions (AAH, AIS, MIA) and invasive adenocarcinomas were each compared against paired morphologically normal lung tissue. TCR sequencing data were obtained from around 51 patients. The study used immune gene expression, TCR sequencing and multiplex immunofluorescence to profile the immune contexture of lung adenocarcinoma precursors and invasive adenocarcinoma. The immune data were integrated with whole exome sequencing and methylation data obtained from the same cohort of nodules. A total of 50 to 55 patients with pulmonary nodules who underwent surgical resection were included in the overall cohort. General conclusions and limits of the study: Because every patient came from Japan and China, how well the results apply to Western populations was uncertain. KRAS-mutant nodules showed the highest T cell clonality compared with EGFR-mutant or double wild-type lesions. Clonality was highest in normal lung, while later-stage lesions appeared to show lower clonality but higher T cell density and diversity. The findings reflected association rather than direct causation, and larger cohorts with long-term follow-up and longitudinal biopsies were considered necessary. Normal lung had the highest top T cell clone frequencies, which appeared to decline progressively from AAH through AIS, MIA and invasive adenocarcinoma.

Clipping removes 8 bases from V and 7 bases from J, with 7 as the unmatched junction base count. The germline V gene encodes CDR1 MDHEN and CDR2 SYDVKM. The CDR3 sequence holds 13 residues, the cysteine and phenylalanine included. The entry retains the CDR3 DNA only, 39 bases that are in frame from base 1. The patients had resection in Japan or China between about 2013 and 2017. Two lung cancer pathologists independently reviewed H&E slides to confirm the histologic diagnosis of every case. Premalignant or tumor cells were enriched for nucleic acid extraction by macro-dissection performed after pathologic assessment. DNA was isolated from FFPE tissue using the AllPrep DNA/RNA FFPE Kit. To note about this clone: Its recognized antigen is unknown. Per-base quality was not reported, and no clone a single base away is much larger than it.

The immunoSEQ hsTCRbeta Kit was used to sequence TCR beta CDR3 regions from DNA. The paper's data handling went like this. TCR sequencing data were analysed with the ImmunoSEQ Analyzer. T cell clonality was defined as 1 minus Pielou's evenness computed on productive rearrangements. To measure T cell diversity, the inverse Simpson index was applied to productive templates. T cell density was defined as TCR beta template counts normalized to usable DNA, with usable DNA estimated by amplification and sequencing of housekeeping genes. TCR metrics were compared across histologic stages using two-sided Kruskal-Wallis tests. TCRdb's version of the immuneACCESS table is confined to in-frame rearrangements and falls short of the full clone set. An unresolved V gene accounts for under half of the shortfall where checked; the remainder is of unknown origin. The DNA was the basis for D and trimming; V, J and clone size are from that table. This sample holds thousands of clones; about 79% were observed only once. In total, the top ten clones hold 2% to 2.5% of the sample.

This TCR was sampled from a person aged 50-69 years with lung adenocarcinoma. The chain uses TRBV28 and TRBJ1-5; TRBD1 agrees with 8 junctional bases. The sample comprised FFPE invasive lung adenocarcinoma tissue. The sample's cell subset or site label, decoded: frankly invasive lung adenocarcinoma (ADC). The CDR3 reads as follows: CASGQGEGQPQHF. The DNA sequence is given as TGTGCCAGCGGACAGGGAGAAGGACAGCCCCAGCATTTT.